This T cell receptor (beta chain) comes out of a study of early T cells in non-severe SARS-CoV-2 infection. Study summary: The study sequenced bulk RNA from unsorted whole blood, with chains unpaired. Findings and limits, study-wide: VDJdb-based matching was biased toward anti-spike CD8 responses and missed private and CD4 specificities.

Trimming at V came to 5 bases and at J to 5 bases, leaving 11 bases not matched to a gene. The CDR3 is 15 amino acids. Germline V CDR1 and CDR2: MNHEY, SMNVEV (reference sequence). Ten or more counts support this clonotype. Its antigen is not identified. Individual cDNA molecules each received unique molecular identifiers attached to them. TCRdb redid the calling of the 5' RACE reads with MiXCR, one entry per CDR3 protein. The data show 30,000 to 35,000 distinct CDR3 sequences, about 4.6% seen once. Sequencing input: whole blood. The receptor comes from an adult who was a healthcare worker with PCR-confirmed SARS-CoV-2 infection or an uninfected control (not recorded which). This chain connects TRBV27 to TRBJ2-5; 7 bases align to TRBD2. DNA for the CDR3: TGTGCCAGCAGTGTAGTCCTCACTAGCGTCGAGACCCAGTACTTC. The encoded protein is CASSVVLTSVETQYF.